This paragraph covers one T cell receptor beta chain sequence. Unexposed donor CD4+ T cells date from about 2010-2019, before the COVID-19 pandemic. V lost 3 bases, J lost 2 bases, and 6 bases lay in between. The V gene's germline CDR1 is SGHTA and CDR2 FQGTGA. The CDR3 runs 13 residues. This specimen comes from a study of CD4 T cells in relation to SARS-CoV-2 and coronaviruses. Study background: The restricting HLA molecule for shared crossreactive spike epitopes was mapped.

Deep TCR-beta sequencing used DNA from uncultured naive and memory CD4+ T cells. Assay used: immunoSEQ multiplex PCR; TCRdb lists only in-frame clones, some missing. The table has 55,000 to 75,000 clones, over 80% seen once. This TCR was sampled from a human donor in good health. This chain links TRBV7-3 with TRBJ2-3, with no clear D. Source material: memory CD4+ T cells from PBMCs. CDR3 coding DNA: TGTGCCAGCAGCTTGGATTACACAGATACGCAGTATTTT. Its translation: CASSLDYTDTQYF.